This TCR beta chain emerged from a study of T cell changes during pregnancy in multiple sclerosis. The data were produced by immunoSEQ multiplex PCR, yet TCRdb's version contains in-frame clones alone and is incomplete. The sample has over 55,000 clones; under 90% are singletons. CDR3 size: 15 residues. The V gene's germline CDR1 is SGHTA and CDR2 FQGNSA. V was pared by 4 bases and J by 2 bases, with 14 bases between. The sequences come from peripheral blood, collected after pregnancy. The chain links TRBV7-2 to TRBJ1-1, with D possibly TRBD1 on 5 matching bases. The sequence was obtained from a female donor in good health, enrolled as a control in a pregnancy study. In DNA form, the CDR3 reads TGTGCCAGCAGCTGGAGACAGAGCATTAACACTGAAGCTTTCTTT. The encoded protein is CASSWRQSINTEAFF.